Presented here are 6 T cell receptor beta chains from one specimen sequenced in a study of vaccination and CD4 T cells after COVID-19. Their antigens remain unidentified. Treatment here: roughly ten-day PBMC culture with coronavirus spike peptide pools or control peptides (ViraFEST assay). The Oncomine TCR Beta short-read assay sequenced DNA from cultured CD4+ T cells. TCRdb ran MiXCR on the PCR reads and lists one entry per CDR3 protein. The sample holds about 15,000 distinct CDR3 sequences, approximately 40% seen once. The source material was CD4+ T cells from blood, cultured in vitro, sampled before SARS-CoV-2 vaccination. These receptors all come from a human donor who had recovered from COVID-19.

V is TRBV20-1 and J is TRBJ1-5; 9 positions agree with TRBD1. Germline V gives CDR1 DFQATT, CDR2 SNEGSKA (reference sequence). V trimming: 5 bases; J trimming: 0 bases; junction bases outside the gene matches: 8. The CDR3 sequence is 16 residues long. The CDR3 DNA reads TGCAGTGCTGGGGACAGGGTCCATGGTAGCAATCAGCCCCAGCATTTT. Translation: CSAGDRVHGSNQPQHF.

The chain uses TRBV27 and TRBJ1-2; D perhaps matches TRBD1 (6 bases). This CDR3 comprises 12 residues. Trimming left V 3 bases short and J 10 bases short, with 12 bases between. From germline, CDR1 is MNHEY and CDR2 SMNVEV (reference sequence). CDR3 nucleotides: TGTGCCAGCAGTTTGTTAGGACAGCTCTACACCTTC. It is translated as CASSLLGQLYTF.

In its sample, this clonotype was seen once. V is TRBV19 and J is TRBJ2-3; D uncertain. Germline values: CDR1 LNHDA, CDR2 SQIVND (reference sequence). V was shortened by 0 bases and J by 6 bases, with 10 bases between the two germline ends. The CDR3 is 14 residues long. The CDR3 is CASSIDQPPDTQYF. In DNA, the CDR3 is TGTGCCAGTAGTATAGATCAACCCCCCGATACGCAGTATTTT.

V is TRBV20-1 and J is TRBJ1-4, with TRBD1 as a possible D gene (6 bases). Germline CDR1 DFQATT, CDR2 SNEGSKA (reference sequence). The CDR3 is 15 residues long. The ends were cut back, 2 bases at V and 13 bases at J, with 23 bases in the middle. CDR3 in DNA: TGCAGTGCTAGACCCCTAACAGGGAGGACTGAAGTACTGTTTTTT. It translates to CSARPLTGRTEVLFF.

This clonotype came up a few times. The chain employs TRBV21-1 and TRBJ1-5; the table's D call, TRBD1, was not checked against the DNA. TRBV21-1 is marked as a pseudogene. The CDR3 spans 16 residues. The CDR3 DNA follows: TGTGCCAGCAGCAAAGGAGGGACAGGGGGGAATCAGCCCCAGCATTTT. It is translated as CASSKGGTGGNQPQHF.

This clonotype was seen more than once but under ten times. The rearrangement uses TRBV7-2 and TRBJ2-2, with D perhaps being TRBD1 or TRBD2 (5 bases each). The CDR3 covers 15 residues. Per the germline V gene, CDR1 is SGHTA and CDR2 is FQGNSA. V dropped 4 bases and J dropped 3 bases, with 12 bases sitting between them. Written as DNA, the CDR3 is TGTGCCAGCAGCTCGGGGCAGGCTTACACCGGGGAGCTGTTTTTT. Translation gives CASSSGQAYTGELFF. The whole variable domain, remainder taken from reference TRBV7-2 and TRBJ2-2, is GAGVSQSPSNKVTEKGKDVELRCDPISGHTALYWYRQSLGQGLEFLIYFQGNSAPDKSGLPSDRFSAERTGGSVSTLTIQRTQQEDSAVYLCASSSGQAYTGELFFGEGSRLTVL.